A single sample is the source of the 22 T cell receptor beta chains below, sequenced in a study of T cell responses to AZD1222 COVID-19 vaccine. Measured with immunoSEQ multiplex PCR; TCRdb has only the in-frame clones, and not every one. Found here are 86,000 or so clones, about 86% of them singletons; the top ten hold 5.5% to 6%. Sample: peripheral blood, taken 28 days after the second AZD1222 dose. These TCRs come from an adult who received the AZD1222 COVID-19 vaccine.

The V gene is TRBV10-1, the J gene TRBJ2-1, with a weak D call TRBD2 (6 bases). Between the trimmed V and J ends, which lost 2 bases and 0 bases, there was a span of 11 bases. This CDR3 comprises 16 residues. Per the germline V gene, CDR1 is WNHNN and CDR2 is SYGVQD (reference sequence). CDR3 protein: CASSEGTSSSYNEQFF. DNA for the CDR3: TGCGCCAGCAGTGAGGGGACTTCGAGCTCCTACAATGAGCAGTTCTTC.

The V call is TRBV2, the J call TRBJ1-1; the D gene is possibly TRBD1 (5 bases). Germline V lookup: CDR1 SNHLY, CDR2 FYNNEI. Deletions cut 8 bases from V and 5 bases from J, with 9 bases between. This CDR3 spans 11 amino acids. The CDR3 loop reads CASGRQTEAFF. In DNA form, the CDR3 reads TGTGCCAGCGGGAGACAGACTGAAGCTTTCTTT.

Here the CDR3 reads CASSLPLMAGGLHNEQFF. CDR3 DNA sequence: TGTGCCAGCAGTCTCCCCTTAATGGCGGGAGGGCTCCACAATGAGCAGTTCTTC. V usage is TRBV27 and J usage is TRBJ2-1, with TRBD2 matching over 9 bases. Germline V gene lookup returns CDR1 MNHEY and CDR2 SMNVEV (reference sequence). The CDR3 is 18 residues long. V shed 5 bases, J shed 5 bases, and the junction held 16 bases outside the gene matches.

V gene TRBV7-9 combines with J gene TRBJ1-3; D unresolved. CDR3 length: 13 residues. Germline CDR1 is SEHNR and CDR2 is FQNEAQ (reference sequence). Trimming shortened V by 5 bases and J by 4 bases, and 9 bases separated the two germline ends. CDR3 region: CASSQRRGNTIYF. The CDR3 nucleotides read TGTGCCAGCAGCCAGAGAAGGGGAAACACCATATATTTT.

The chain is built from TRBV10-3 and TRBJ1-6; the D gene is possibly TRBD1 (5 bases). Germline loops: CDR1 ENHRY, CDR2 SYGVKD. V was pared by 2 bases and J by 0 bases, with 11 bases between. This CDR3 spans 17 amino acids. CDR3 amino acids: CAISEIPGSSYNSPLHF. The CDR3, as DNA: TGTGCCATCAGTGAGATCCCAGGGAGCTCCTATAATTCACCCCTCCACTTT.

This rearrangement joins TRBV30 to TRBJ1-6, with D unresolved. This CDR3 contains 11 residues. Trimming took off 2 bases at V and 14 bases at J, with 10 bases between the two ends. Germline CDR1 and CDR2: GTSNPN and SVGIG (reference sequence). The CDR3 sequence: CAWSSTQSLHF. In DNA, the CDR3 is TGTGCCTGGAGTTCGACACAGTCCCTCCACTTT. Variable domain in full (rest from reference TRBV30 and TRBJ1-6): SQTIHQWPATLVQPVGSPLSLECTVEGTSNPNLYWYRQAAGRGLQLLFYSVGIGQISSEVPQNLSASRPQDRQFILSSKKLLLSDSGFYLCAWSSTQSLHFGNGTRLTVT.

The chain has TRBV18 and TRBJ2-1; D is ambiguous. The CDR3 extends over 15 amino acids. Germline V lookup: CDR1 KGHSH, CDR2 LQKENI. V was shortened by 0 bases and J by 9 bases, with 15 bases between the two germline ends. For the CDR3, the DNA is TGTGCCAGCTCACCACCGGGCGGTTCACTCGGTGAGCAGTTCTTC. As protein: CASSPPGGSLGEQFF. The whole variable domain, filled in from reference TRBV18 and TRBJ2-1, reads NAGVMQNPRHLVRRRGQEARLRCSPMKGHSHVYWYRQLPEEGLKFMVYLQKENIIDESGMPKERFSAEFPKEGPSILRIQQVVRGDSAAYFCASSPPGGSLGEQFFGPGTRLTVL.

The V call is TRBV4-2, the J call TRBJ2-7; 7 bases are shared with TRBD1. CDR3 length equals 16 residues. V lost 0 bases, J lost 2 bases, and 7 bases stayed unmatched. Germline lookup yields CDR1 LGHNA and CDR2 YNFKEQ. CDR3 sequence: CASSQDLQGVAYEQYF. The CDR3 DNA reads TGTGCCAGCAGCCAAGACCTCCAGGGGGTTGCCTACGAGCAGTACTTC.

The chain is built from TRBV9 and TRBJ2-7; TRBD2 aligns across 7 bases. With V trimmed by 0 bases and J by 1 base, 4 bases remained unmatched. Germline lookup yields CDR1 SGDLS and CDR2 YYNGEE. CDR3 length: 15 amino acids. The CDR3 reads CASSVAPGLSYEQYF. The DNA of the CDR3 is TGTGCCAGCAGCGTAGCCCCGGGACTATCCTACGAGCAGTACTTC.

CDR3 in DNA: TGTGCCAGCACCACCGGGACACCTTCTATGAACACTGAAGCTTTCTTT. Translated: CASTTGTPSMNTEAFF. The V call is TRBV28, the J call TRBJ1-1, with D maybe TRBD1 (6 bases). CDR1 is MDHEN, CDR2 SYDVKM, per germline. The CDR3 is 16 amino acids. Trimming left V 7 bases short and J 0 bases short, with 18 bases between.

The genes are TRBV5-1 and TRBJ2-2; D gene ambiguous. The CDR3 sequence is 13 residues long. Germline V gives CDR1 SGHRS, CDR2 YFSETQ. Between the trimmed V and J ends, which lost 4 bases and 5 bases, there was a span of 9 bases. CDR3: CASSPARTGELFF. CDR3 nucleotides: TGCGCCAGCAGCCCAGCCCGGACCGGGGAGCTGTTTTTT. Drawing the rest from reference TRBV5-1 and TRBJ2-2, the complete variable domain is KAGVTQTPRYLIKTRGQQVTLSCSPISGHRSVSWYQQTPGQGLQFLFEYFSETQRNKGNFPGRFSGRQFSNSRSEMNVSTLELGDSALYLCASSPARTGELFFGEGSRLTVL.

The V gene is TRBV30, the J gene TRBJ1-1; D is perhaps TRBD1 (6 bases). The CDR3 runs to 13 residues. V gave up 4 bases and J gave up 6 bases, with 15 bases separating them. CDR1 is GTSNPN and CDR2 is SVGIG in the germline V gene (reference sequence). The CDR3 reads CAWKGQGLSEAFF. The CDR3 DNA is TGTGCCTGGAAGGGGCAGGGGTTATCTGAAGCTTTCTTT.

CDR3 amino acids: CASSRGSGRTEAFF. CDR3 coding DNA: TGTGCCAGCAGTCGGGGCTCGGGGAGGACTGAAGCTTTCTTT. The rearrangement links TRBV28 to TRBJ1-1; possibly TRBD1 for D (5 bases). Trimming stripped 5 bases from V and 5 bases from J, with 15 bases between. CDR3 length: 14 amino acids. In germline, CDR1 is MDHEN, CDR2 SYDVKM.

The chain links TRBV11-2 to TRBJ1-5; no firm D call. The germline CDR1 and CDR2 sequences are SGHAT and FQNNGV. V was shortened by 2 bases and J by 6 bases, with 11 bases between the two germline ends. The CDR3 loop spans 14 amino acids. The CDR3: CASSLQHWGQPQHF. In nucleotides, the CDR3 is TGTGCCAGCAGCTTACAACATTGGGGTCAGCCCCAGCATTTT.

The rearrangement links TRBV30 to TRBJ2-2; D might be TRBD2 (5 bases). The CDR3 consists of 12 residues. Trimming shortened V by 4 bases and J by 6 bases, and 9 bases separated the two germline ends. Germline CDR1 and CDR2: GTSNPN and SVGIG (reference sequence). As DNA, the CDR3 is TGTGCCTGGATGCCCGGGGCCGGGGAGCTGTTTTTT. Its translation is CAWMPGAGELFF.

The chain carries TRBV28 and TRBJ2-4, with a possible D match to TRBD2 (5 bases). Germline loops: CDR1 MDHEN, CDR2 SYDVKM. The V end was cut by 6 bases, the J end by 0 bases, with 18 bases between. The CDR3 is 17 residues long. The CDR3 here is CASRIAAGGIAKNIQYF. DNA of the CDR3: TGTGCCAGCAGAATTGCGGCGGGCGGAATAGCCAAAAACATTCAGTACTTC.

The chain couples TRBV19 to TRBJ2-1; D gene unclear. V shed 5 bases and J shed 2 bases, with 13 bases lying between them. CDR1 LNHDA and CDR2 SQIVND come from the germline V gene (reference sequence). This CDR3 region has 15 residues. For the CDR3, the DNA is TGTGCCAGTAGTTCGGGCGTCTCTCCCTACAATGAGCAGTTCTTC. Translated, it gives CASSSGVSPYNEQFF.

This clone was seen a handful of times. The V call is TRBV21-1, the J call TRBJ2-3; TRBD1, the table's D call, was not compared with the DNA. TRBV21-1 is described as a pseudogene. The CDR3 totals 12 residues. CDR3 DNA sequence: TGTGCCAGCAGCGCCAGGGGGCGACCGGCATATTTT. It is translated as CASSARGRPAYF.

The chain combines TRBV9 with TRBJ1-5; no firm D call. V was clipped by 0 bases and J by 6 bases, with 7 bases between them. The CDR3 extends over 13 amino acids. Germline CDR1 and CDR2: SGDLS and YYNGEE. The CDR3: CASSVAPSQPQHF. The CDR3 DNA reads TGTGCCAGCAGCGTAGCCCCTTCTCAGCCCCAGCATTTT.

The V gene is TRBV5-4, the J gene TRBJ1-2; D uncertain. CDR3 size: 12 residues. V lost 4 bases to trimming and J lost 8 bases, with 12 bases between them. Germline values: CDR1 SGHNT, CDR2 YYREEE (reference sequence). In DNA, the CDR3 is TGTGCCAGCAGCCTTAATCGAGGAGGCTACACCTTC. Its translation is CASSLNRGGYTF.

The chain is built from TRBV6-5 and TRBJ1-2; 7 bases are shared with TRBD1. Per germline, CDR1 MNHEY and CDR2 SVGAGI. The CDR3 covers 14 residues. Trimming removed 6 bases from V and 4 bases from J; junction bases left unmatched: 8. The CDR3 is CASRLQGPFYGYTF. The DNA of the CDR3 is TGTGCCAGCAGACTACAGGGGCCCTTCTATGGCTACACCTTC.

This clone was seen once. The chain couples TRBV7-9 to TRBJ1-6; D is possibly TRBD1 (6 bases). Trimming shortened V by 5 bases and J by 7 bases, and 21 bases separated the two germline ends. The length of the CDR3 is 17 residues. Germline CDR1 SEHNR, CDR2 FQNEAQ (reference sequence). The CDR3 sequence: CASSPKVGAYYNSPLHF. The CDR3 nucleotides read TGTGCCAGCAGCCCCAAAGTGGGGGCTTACTACAATTCACCCCTCCACTTT.